What follows are 29 T cell receptor beta chains derived from one specimen sequenced in a study of CD8 T cell repertoires and HIV-1 epitope variants. The method was immunoSEQ multiplex PCR; TCRdb's version includes in-frame clones alone and lacks a portion of them. The table includes more than 6,500 clones, 55% to 65% detected once. No cognate antigen is known for these TCRs. The sample was cultured CD8+ T cells derived from PBMCs. The receptors derive from a male donor with HIV.

This rearrangement joins TRBV11-3 to TRBJ2-1; the D is unclear. Trimming took 6 bases from V and 4 from J, leaving 10 bases between them. Germline V lookup: CDR1 SGHNT, CDR2 YENEEA. CDR3 length: 13 amino acids. The CDR3 sequence is CASSFRSYNEQFF. CDR3 DNA sequence: TGTGCCAGCAGTTTCCGGTCGTACAATGAGCAGTTCTTC.

The chain has TRBV6-7 and TRBJ2-2; D gene ambiguous. TRBV6-7 falls under the ORF class, with uncertain function. There are 16 residues in the CDR3. V was cut by 1 base and J by 5 bases, with 14 bases left in between. CDR3: CASSYYADGWTGELFF. DNA for the CDR3: TGTGCCAGCAGTTACTACGCGGATGGTTGGACCGGGGAGCTGTTTTTT.

The chain employs TRBV19 and TRBJ1-1; 8 bases align to TRBD1. V shed 3 bases and J 1 base; nucleotides not matched to a gene: 1. This CDR3 spans 14 amino acids. CDR1 and CDR2 from the germline V gene are LNHDA and SQIVND (reference sequence). CDR3 in DNA: TGTGCCAGTAGTATCGGACAGGGGAACACTGAAGCTTTCTTT. Translation: CASSIGQGNTEAFF.

The CDR3 region has the DNA TGTGCCACCTCGAGATCGTTCGGGAGAGATACGCAGTATTTT. It yields the protein CATSRSFGRDTQYF. The chain joins TRBV6-5 to TRBJ2-3, with D possibly being TRBD2 (6 bases). This CDR3 is 14 amino acids long. Looked up from germline, CDR1 is MNHEY and CDR2 is SVGAGI. Trimming stripped 10 bases from V and 5 bases from J, with 19 bases between.

Only a few counts were recorded for this clone. The chain employs TRBV28 and TRBJ2-7; 8 nucleotides align to TRBD1. Trimming cost V 6 bases and J 2 bases; bases outside gene matches: 12. The CDR3 has 16 amino acids. From germline, CDR1 is MDHEN and CDR2 SYDVKM. For the CDR3, the DNA is TGTGCCAGCAGCCAATCCCGGGACAGGCGTACCTACGAGCAGTACTTC. Residues: CASSQSRDRRTYEQYF.

V gene TRBV2 combines with J gene TRBJ2-1; D may be TRBD1 or TRBD2 (6 bases each). V shed 2 bases and J shed 2 bases, with 13 bases lying between them. This CDR3 region has 16 residues. Per the germline V gene, CDR1 is SNHLY and CDR2 is FYNNEI. The CDR3 sequence is CASSERLGGAYNEQFF. CDR3 nucleotide sequence: TGTGCCAGCAGTGAAAGGTTGGGGGGCGCCTACAATGAGCAGTTCTTC.

The V and J genes are TRBV5-6 and TRBJ1-2; 11 bases agree with TRBD1. CDR3 length: 15 residues. Germline assignment: CDR1 SGHDT and CDR2 YYEEEE. With 4 bases clipped from V and 3 bases from J, the junction kept 5 bases outside the gene matches. The CDR3 region has the DNA TGTGCCAGCAGCCCGGGACAGGGGGTCGACTATGGCTACACCTTC. The encoded protein is CASSPGQGVDYGYTF.

The CDR3 is CASSDNEQYF. The CDR3 region has the DNA TGTGCCAGCAGTGATAACGAGCAGTACTTC. This sequence joins TRBV2 and TRBJ2-7; D is ambiguous. Between the trimmed V and J ends, which lost 3 bases and 5 bases, there was a span of 2 bases. From germline, CDR1 is SNHLY and CDR2 FYNNEI. CDR3 size: 10 residues.

The CDR3 reads CASSSQGSYEQYF. The CDR3 region has the DNA TGTGCCAGCAGCTCACAGGGCTCCTACGAGCAGTACTTC. This chain links TRBV7-8 with TRBJ2-7, with D possibly TRBD1 on 6 matching bases. The CDR3 extends over 13 amino acids. Germline CDR1 is SGHVS and CDR2 is FQNEAQ. V was clipped by 4 bases and J by 0 bases, with 7 bases between them.

The chain carries TRBV6-1 and TRBJ2-2; 7 positions agree with TRBD1. Trimming took 2 bases from V and 4 from J; bases not matched to a gene: 7. CDR3 length: 16 amino acids. Germline CDR1 is MNHNS and CDR2 is SASEGT. CDR3 sequence: CASSERQGGGTGELFF. Written as DNA, the CDR3 is TGTGCCAGCAGTGAACGACAGGGCGGCGGCACCGGGGAGCTGTTTTTT.

This chain uses TRBV5-1 with TRBJ2-2; 12 nucleotides match TRBD1. Unmatched junction bases numbered 11, after V lost 0 bases and J lost 5 bases. Germline V gene lookup returns CDR1 SGHRS and CDR2 YFSETQ. CDR3 length equals 19 residues. DNA for the CDR3: TGCGCCAGCAGCTTGGCCGGGACAGGGGGCCCAGGGCATACCGGGGAGCTGTTTTTT. Encoded protein: CASSLAGTGGPGHTGELFF.

V usage is TRBV5-1 and J usage is TRBJ2-3; the D gene is possibly TRBD2 (6 bases). CDR3 size: 14 residues. Germline-derived CDR1 and CDR2 are SGHRS and YFSETQ. V was clipped by 0 bases and J by 3 bases, with 8 bases between them. The CDR3 region is CASSLDAGTDTQYF. CDR3 DNA sequence: TGCGCCAGCAGCTTGGACGCGGGAACAGATACGCAGTATTTT.

V is TRBV19 and J is TRBJ1-5, with D hard to call. Germline V gene sequence: CDR1 LNHDA, CDR2 SQIVND (reference sequence). V shed 9 bases and J shed 0 bases, with 6 bases lying between them. This CDR3 is built from 12 residues. Here the CDR3 reads CASSYSNQPQHF. CDR3 sequence (DNA): TGTGCCAGCTCATATAGCAATCAGCCCCAGCATTTT.

The rearrangement links TRBV28 to TRBJ2-4; D not resolved. This CDR3 comprises 13 residues. Per germline, CDR1 MDHEN and CDR2 SYDVKM. With 2 bases removed from V and 7 bases from J, the gap between germline ends came to 9 bases. CDR3: CASSLLSVNIQYF. In DNA form, the CDR3 reads TGTGCCAGCAGTTTACTCAGTGTGAACATTCAGTACTTC.

In its sample, this clone is large. The V gene is TRBV19, the J gene TRBJ2-7; D might be TRBD2 (6 bases). Germline lookup yields CDR1 LNHDA and CDR2 SQIVND (reference sequence). CDR3 length: 14 residues. With 4 bases removed from V and 4 bases from J, the gap between germline ends came to 14 bases. The CDR3 sequence is CASSTLATEYEQYF. The CDR3 DNA follows: TGTGCCAGTAGTACCCTAGCGACAGAATACGAGCAGTACTTC. The full variable domain, with the rest looked up from reference TRBV19 and TRBJ2-7, is DGGITQSPKYLFRKEGQNVTLSCEQNLNHDAMYWYRQDPGQGLRLIYYSQIVNDFQKGDIAEGYSVSREKKESFPLTVTSAQKNPTAFYLCASSTLATEYEQYFGPGTRLTVT.

This clone has more than one count but fewer than ten. The V gene is TRBV6-5, the J gene TRBJ2-6; D call uncertain. The CDR3 is 12 amino acids. CDR1 is MNHEY and CDR2 is SVGAGI in the germline V gene. V was cut by 6 bases and J by 9 bases, with 9 bases left in between. The CDR3 region is CASSPSGNVLTF. CDR3 nucleotide sequence: TGTGCCAGCAGCCCCTCGGGCAACGTCCTGACTTTC.

In its sample, this clone was seen once. V is TRBV7-9 and J is TRBJ2-2, with 13 bases identical to TRBD2. Germline V gives CDR1 SEHNR, CDR2 FQNEAQ (reference sequence). There are 15 residues in the CDR3. V lost 5 bases and J lost 6; bases outside the gene matches: 3. The CDR3 here is CASSSTSGRAGELFF. As DNA, the CDR3 is TGTGCCAGCAGCAGTACTAGCGGGAGGGCCGGGGAGCTGTTTTTT.

Details on this clone: A far larger clone is a single base away, which makes a read error likely. In the same sample, other DNA sequences code for this CDR3. The chain links TRBV5-2 to TRBJ1-2. TRBV5-2 is deemed a pseudogene. The CDR3 is made up of 16 amino acids. The CDR3 coding sequence is TGTGCCAGCAGCCAAGATCCCCCAGACTTGGACTATGGCTACACCTTC. Protein sequence: CASSQDPPDLDYGYTF.

The gene calls are TRBV27 and TRBJ2-7; TRBD2 aligns across 10 bases. The V gene's germline CDR1 is MNHEY and CDR2 SMNVEV (reference sequence). V was clipped by 5 bases and J by 4 bases; unmatched bases: 8. The CDR3 totals 15 residues. CDR3: CASSHPTSGNYEQYF. CDR3 DNA sequence: TGTGCCAGCAGTCACCCAACTAGCGGGAATTACGAGCAGTACTTC.

The rearrangement links TRBV5-6 to TRBJ2-1; 9 bases are a match to TRBD1. The CDR3 is 14 residues long. CDR1 is SGHDT and CDR2 is YYEEEE in the germline V gene. The ends lost 7 bases at V and 2 bases at J; junction bases unmatched: 4. The CDR3 DNA sequence: TGTGCCAGCTGGACAGGGGCCGCCTACAATGAGCAGTTCTTC. It translates to CASWTGAAYNEQFF.

The V call is TRBV27, the J call TRBJ2-7; a weak D match, TRBD1 (5 bases). CDR1 MNHEY and CDR2 SMNVEV come from the germline V gene (reference sequence). This CDR3 comprises 15 residues. The ends were cut back, 6 bases at V and 0 bases at J, with 15 bases in the middle. In DNA form, the CDR3 reads TGTGCCAGCAGCAGGGTCTCCGTAAGCTCCTACGAGCAGTACTTC. It encodes CASSRVSVSSYEQYF.

The chain uses TRBV19 and TRBJ2-2; possible D gene TRBD2, 6 bases. This CDR3 is built from 15 residues. Germline assignment: CDR1 LNHDA and CDR2 SQIVND (reference sequence). Trimming left V 9 bases short and J 3 bases short, with 17 bases between. This chain's CDR3 is CASKGWGDDTGELFF. The CDR3 coding sequence is TGTGCCAGCAAGGGTTGGGGGGATGACACCGGGGAGCTGTTTTTT.

A few counts support this clone. The chain carries TRBV7-2 and TRBJ2-7; D unclear. The CDR3 extends over 13 amino acids. With 2 bases removed from V and 3 bases from J, the gap between germline ends came to 8 bases. Germline V lookup: CDR1 SGHTA, CDR2 FQGNSA. Here the CDR3 reads CASSLPGRYEQYF. CDR3 nucleotides: TGTGCCAGCAGCTTACCCGGCCGCTACGAGCAGTACTTC.

This clone is labeled medium-sized (0.01 to 0.1%). The rearrangement links TRBV5-1 to TRBJ2-7; possibly TRBD1 for D (5 bases). Germline assignment: CDR1 SGHRS and CDR2 YFSETQ. Trimming shortened V by 7 bases and J by 1 base, and 9 bases separated the two germline ends. The CDR3 loop spans 12 amino acids. The DNA for the CDR3 is TGCGCCAGCGAAGGGGATTCCTACGAGCAGTACTTC. As protein: CASEGDSYEQYF.

This clone has only a few counts. The chain is built from TRBV19 and TRBJ2-5, with D unresolved. Looked up from germline, CDR1 is LNHDA and CDR2 is SQIVND (reference sequence). The CDR3 runs to 13 residues. The germline V and J ends were trimmed by 4 bases and 2 bases, with 8 bases remaining between them. The CDR3: CASSRFWQETQYF. The CDR3 nucleotides read TGTGCCAGTAGTAGGTTTTGGCAAGAGACCCAGTACTTC.

This clone is medium-sized. The chain carries TRBV6-6 and TRBJ2-5; 12 bases map to TRBD1. The V gene's germline CDR1 is MNHNY and CDR2 SVGAGI (reference sequence). V shed 5 bases, J shed 5 bases, and the junction held 9 bases outside the gene matches. The CDR3 is 16 residues long. CDR3 residues: CASSQGQGAFSETQYF. CDR3 bases: TGTGCCAGCAGTCAGGGACAGGGGGCGTTTTCCGAGACCCAGTACTTC.

The chain has TRBV9 and TRBJ2-7; D gene unclear. The V end was cut by 0 bases, the J end by 6 bases, with 16 bases between. This CDR3 spans 15 amino acids. CDR1 and CDR2 from the germline V gene are SGDLS and YYNGEE. The CDR3 coding sequence is TGTGCCAGCAGCGTAGCCCCCGGCCCCTCGGGCGAGCAGTACTTC. Translating it yields CASSVAPGPSGEQYF.

The V call is TRBV4-1, the J call TRBJ2-3; no reliable D call. The CDR3 has 16 residues. CDR1 and CDR2 from the germline V gene are MGHRA and YSYEKL. V lost 0 bases, J lost 6 bases, and 16 bases lay in between. Written as DNA, the CDR3 is TGCGCCAGCAGCCAAGACCGGCCCAGTAGGGCGGATACGCAGTATTTT. It translates to CASSQDRPSRADTQYF.

The rearrangement links TRBV10-1 to TRBJ1-5, with no clear D. The length of the CDR3 is 14 residues. V was clipped by 6 bases and J by 0 bases, with 9 bases between them. Germline CDR1 reads WNHNN; CDR2 reads SYGVQD (reference sequence). DNA for the CDR3: TGCGCCAGCAGCGGCCACATTAGCAATCAGCCCCAGCATTTT. Residues: CASSGHISNQPQHF.